This record concerns one T cell receptor (beta chain) sequence. The PCR used 60 Vbeta and 13 Jbeta primers. Clones were read by immunoSEQ multiplex PCR, and TCRdb kept only the in-frame ones, dropping some. The data contain roughly 100,000 clones, roughly 74% of them singletons. The entry originates in a study of cytomegalovirus exposure and HLA in healthy donors. Sequenced sample: PBMCs. The receptor comes from a man aged 35-49 years in good health and CMV-seronegative.

Here the CDR3 reads CASSISGRTQETQYF. The CDR3 bases are TGTGCCAGCAGTATTAGCGGGAGGACACAAGAGACCCAGTACTTC. This rearrangement joins TRBV2 to TRBJ2-5, with TRBD2 matching 10 bases. V trimming: 5 bases; J trimming: 2 bases; junction bases outside the gene matches: 5. Per the germline V gene, CDR1 is SNHLY and CDR2 is FYNNEI. CDR3 length: 15 amino acids.